Each of the 22 T cell receptor beta chains below was sequenced from the same sample in a study of liver allograft versus peripheral blood T cells. The wider study: The study compared liver allograft T cell receptor repertoires against peripheral blood repertoires of liver transplant recipients.

TCRdb redid the calling of the reads with MiXCR, one entry per CDR3 protein. The sample records more than 10,000 distinct CDR3 sequences, under 30% being singletons. These receptors originate from a human patient who had a liver transplant. Part of the T cell pool may stem from the graft donor.

The J gene is TRBJ1-6, the V gene TRBV18; D is undetermined. Trimming cost V 2 bases and J 8 bases, with 4 bases left between them. Germline lookup yields CDR1 KGHSH and CDR2 LQKENI. The length of the CDR3 is 12 residues. The chain's CDR3 is CASSPNDSPLHF. CDR3 bases: TGTGCCAGCTCACCAAATGATTCACCCCTCCACTTT. Looking up the rest from reference TRBV18 and TRBJ1-6 gives the full variable domain: NAGVMQNPRHLVRRRGQEARLRCSPMKGHSHVYWYRQLPEEGLKFMVYLQKENIIDESGMPKERFSAEFPKEGPSILRIQQVVRGDSAAYFCASSPNDSPLHFGNGTRLTVT.

This clonotype is categorized as medium-sized (0.01 to 0.1%). The V call is TRBV7-9, the J call TRBJ2-1; 7 positions match TRBD2. Unmatched junction bases numbered 7, after V lost 2 bases and J lost 0 bases. The CDR3 sequence is 17 residues long. Germline V gene data show CDR1 as SEHNR and CDR2 as FQNEAQ (reference sequence). CDR3 region: CASSLSGGGSSYNEQFF. For the CDR3, the DNA is TGTGCCAGCAGCTTATCAGGTGGCGGGAGCTCCTACAATGAGCAGTTCTTC.

The chain employs TRBV18 and TRBJ1-2, with D unclear. Trimming cost V 2 bases and J 7 bases, with 5 bases left between them. Per germline, CDR1 KGHSH and CDR2 LQKENI. This CDR3 has 11 amino acids. The CDR3 loop reads CASSPDSGYTF. The CDR3 DNA is TGTGCCAGCTCACCAGATTCTGGCTACACCTTC.

The chain is built from TRBV6-6 and TRBJ1-2; D is perhaps TRBD1 (5 bases). Trimming left V 2 bases short and J 7 bases short, with 11 bases between. Per germline, CDR1 MNHNY and CDR2 SVGAGI (reference sequence). This CDR3 has 13 amino acids. CDR3 amino acids: CASSYGTSIGYTF. In nucleotides, the CDR3 is TGTGCCAGCAGTTACGGGACCTCGATTGGCTACACCTTC.

The chain is built from TRBV10-3 and TRBJ2-7; TRBD2 agrees at 11 bases. CDR1 and CDR2 (germline): ENHRY, SYGVKD. The ends lost 10 bases at V and 3 bases at J; junction bases unmatched: 8. This CDR3 has 14 residues. CDR3 sequence (DNA): TGTGCCACCAAGGCGGGACTAGCGGACTACGAGCAGTACTTC. Translating gives CATKAGLADYEQYF.

At least ten counts were recorded for this clonotype. This chain connects TRBV24-1 to TRBJ2-3; a possible D gene is TRBD2 (6 bases). The CDR3 loop spans 15 amino acids. Deletions cut 5 bases from V and 0 bases from J, with 11 bases between. CDR1 KGHDR and CDR2 SFDVKD come from the germline V gene. The CDR3, as DNA: TGTGCCACCAGTGTGGGGGGTGGAAGCACAGATACGCAGTATTTT. This translates into CATSVGGGSTDTQYF.

The chain uses TRBV30 and TRBJ1-2, with 8 bases matching TRBD2. The tail of the sequence fits TRBJ2-1 better, so the J call may be wrong. This CDR3 has 12 residues. The germline V gene has CDR1 GTSNPN and CDR2 SVGIG (reference sequence). Written as DNA, the CDR3 is TGTGCCTGGCGGGGGGGGCGCGATGAGCAGTTCTTC. Translated: CAWRGGRDEQFF.

This clonotype is medium-sized by share. V is TRBV5-6 and J is TRBJ2-6; no reliable D call. The V gene's germline CDR1 is SGHDT and CDR2 YYEEEE. V dropped 4 bases and J dropped 2 bases, with 10 bases sitting between them. The CDR3 covers 15 residues. CDR3 in amino acids: CASSELKTGANVLTF. The CDR3 DNA reads as TGTGCCAGCAGCGAACTGAAGACTGGGGCCAACGTCCTGACTTTC.

Judged by abundance, this clonotype is medium-sized. The rearrangement links TRBV6-5 to TRBJ1-2; no definite D call. Germline CDR1 is MNHEY and CDR2 is SVGAGI. The length of the CDR3 is 13 residues. The germline V and J ends were trimmed by 7 bases and 5 bases, with 14 bases remaining between them. DNA of the CDR3: TGTGCCAGCACCAAAGGCGGGGAATATGGCTACACCTTC. Translation gives CASTKGGEYGYTF.

In its sample, this clonotype was seen many times. The chain employs TRBV18 and TRBJ1-6; TRBD1 aligns across 11 bases. The CDR3 runs 15 residues. V lost 3 bases, J lost 8 bases, and 3 bases stayed unmatched. Per germline, CDR1 KGHSH and CDR2 LQKENI. The CDR3 DNA reads as TGTGCCAGCTCACCCGGGACAGGGGGTTATTCACCCCTCCACTTT. It is translated as CASSPGTGGYSPLHF.

This sequence joins TRBV20-1 and TRBJ1-4; D is unresolved. Per germline, CDR1 DFQATT and CDR2 SNEGSKA (reference sequence). Trimming stripped 3 bases from V and 3 bases from J, with 5 bases between. The CDR3 has 12 amino acids. The CDR3 DNA reads TGCAGTGCTAGCGGTGCTAATGAAAAACTGTTTTTT. It specifies CSASGANEKLFF.

Relative to its sample, this clonotype is medium-sized. The chain has TRBV18 and TRBJ2-1; tentatively, D is TRBD2 (5 bases). CDR1 and CDR2 (germline): KGHSH, LQKENI. CDR3 size: 17 residues. V lost 3 bases and J 0 bases, leaving 15 bases between the germline ends. The DNA of the CDR3 is TGTGCCAGCTCACCTAGGAGGATTCCAACCTCCTACAATGAGCAGTTCTTC. Translating gives CASSPRRIPTSYNEQFF.

At least ten counts were recorded for this clonotype. This CDR3 is CASSIVAGVDEQYF. CDR3 sequence (DNA): TGTGCCAGTAGTATAGTGGCAGGGGTGGACGAGCAGTACTTC. The chain recombines TRBV19 with TRBJ2-7, with D maybe TRBD1 (6 bases). Trimming shortened V by 1 base and J by 5 bases, and 12 bases separated the two germline ends. The germline gives CDR1 LNHDA, CDR2 SQIVND (reference sequence). The CDR3 covers 14 residues.

By frequency in the sample, this clonotype is medium-sized (0.01 to 0.1%). This chain connects TRBV19 to TRBJ2-4; 10 bases are shared with TRBD1. In germline, CDR1 is LNHDA, CDR2 SQIVND (reference sequence). Trimming removed 6 bases from V and 2 bases from J; junction bases left unmatched: 13. The CDR3 runs to 18 residues. CDR3 nucleotides: TGTGCCAGTAGGGCAAGGTCGGGACAGGGGTCCACCAAAAACATTCAGTACTTC. Translating gives CASRARSGQGSTKNIQYF.

In this sample, this clonotype is medium-sized. The rearrangement joins TRBV18 to TRBJ2-5; 8 nucleotides align to TRBD1. The CDR3 spans 17 residues. Per the germline V gene, CDR1 is KGHSH and CDR2 is LQKENI. The trim removed 5 bases at V and 4 bases at J, leaving 15 bases unmatched. CDR3 nucleotide sequence: TGTGCCAGCTCATTTCGGACAGGGATACCCTTTCCAGAGACCCAGTACTTC. This sequence encodes CASSFRTGIPFPETQYF.

The rearrangement uses TRBV12-3 or TRBV12-4 and TRBJ2-3; D may match TRBD1 or TRBD2 (7 bases each). The CDR3 is 13 amino acids. V lost 10 bases, J lost 2 bases, and 13 bases lay in between. The CDR3 DNA is TGTGCCACCAGGGGGGGGGCCACAGATACGCAGTATTTT. Its protein product is CATRGGATDTQYF.

This clonotype was observed at least ten times. The chain combines TRBV6-5 with TRBJ1-1; no firm D call. The germline CDR1 and CDR2 sequences are MNHEY and SVGAGI. This CDR3 comprises 11 residues. Trimming took off 2 bases at V and 11 bases at J, with 9 bases between the two ends. CDR3 loop: CASSYGRRAFF. The DNA for the CDR3 is TGTGCCAGCAGTTACGGCAGGAGGGCTTTCTTT.

There are many counts of this clonotype. The gene calls are TRBV7-9 and TRBJ2-3; D not resolved. Trimming took off 1 base at V and 6 bases at J, with 8 bases between the two ends. The CDR3 runs 13 residues. Per germline, CDR1 SEHNR and CDR2 FQNEAQ (reference sequence). The CDR3 protein is CASSLGEEDTQYF. CDR3 coding DNA: TGTGCCAGCAGCTTAGGCGAGGAGGATACGCAGTATTTT.

V usage is TRBV30 and J usage is TRBJ1-3, with D hard to call. Per germline, CDR1 GTSNPN and CDR2 SVGIG (reference sequence). V gave up 0 bases and J gave up 4 bases, with 16 bases separating them. The CDR3 is 16 amino acids. The CDR3 region has the DNA TGTGCCTGGAGTGTAATCGGTGTTGGTGAGGGAAACACCATATATTTT. Protein sequence: CAWSVIGVGEGNTIYF.

Many counts were recorded for this clonotype. V usage is TRBV19 and J usage is TRBJ1-2; unclear D gene. Trimming took 5 bases from V and 2 from J, leaving 9 bases between them. The length of the CDR3 is 13 residues. Germline-derived CDR1 and CDR2 are LNHDA and SQIVND (reference sequence). CDR3 in DNA: TGTGCCAGTAGTTATGGCAAGAACTATGGCTACACCTTC. Amino acid sequence: CASSYGKNYGYTF.

V gene TRBV6-5 combines with J gene TRBJ2-7; TRBD1 matches 7 bases. V lost 6 bases, J lost 5 bases, and 7 bases stayed unmatched. CDR1 is MNHEY, CDR2 SVGAGI, per germline. The CDR3 extends over 13 amino acids. CDR3 DNA: TGTGCCAGCAGCCCGACAGGGTCCAACGAGCAGTACTTC. This encodes CASSPTGSNEQYF.

This rearrangement joins TRBV11-3 to TRBJ2-2; D is undetermined. The CDR3 runs 14 residues. V was cut by 1 base and J by 1 base, with 4 bases left in between. Germline CDR1 reads SGHNT; CDR2 reads YENEEA. The CDR3 nucleotides are TGTGCCAGCAGCTTAGGGGGGAACACCGGGGAGCTGTTTTTT. It translates to CASSLGGNTGELFF. The variable domain in full, completed from reference TRBV11-3 and TRBJ2-2, reads EAGVVQSPRYKIIEKKQPVAFWCNPISGHNTLYWYLQNLGQGPELLIRYENEEAVDDSQLPKDRFSAERLKGVDSTLKIQPAELGDSAVYLCASSLGGNTGELFFGEGSRLTVL.